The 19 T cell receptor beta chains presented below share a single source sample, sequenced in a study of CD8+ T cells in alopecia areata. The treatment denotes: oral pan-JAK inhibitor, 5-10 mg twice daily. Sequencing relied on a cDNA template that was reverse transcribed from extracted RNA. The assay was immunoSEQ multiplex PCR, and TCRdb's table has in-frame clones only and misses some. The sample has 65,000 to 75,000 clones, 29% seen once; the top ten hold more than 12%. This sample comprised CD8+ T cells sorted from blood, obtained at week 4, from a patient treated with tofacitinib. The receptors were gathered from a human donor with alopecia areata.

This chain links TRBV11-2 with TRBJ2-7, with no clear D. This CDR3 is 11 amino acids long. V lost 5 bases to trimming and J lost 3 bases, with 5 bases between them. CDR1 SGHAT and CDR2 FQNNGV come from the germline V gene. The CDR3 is CASSPGYEQYF. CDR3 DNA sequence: TGTGCCAGCAGCCCAGGCTACGAGCAGTACTTC.

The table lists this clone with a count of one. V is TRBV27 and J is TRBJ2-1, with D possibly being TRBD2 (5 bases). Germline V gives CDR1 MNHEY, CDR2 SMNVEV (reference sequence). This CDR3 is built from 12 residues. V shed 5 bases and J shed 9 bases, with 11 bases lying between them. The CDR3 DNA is TGTGCCAGCAGTCCACGGACTGCTGAGCAGTTCTTC. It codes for CASSPRTAEQFF.

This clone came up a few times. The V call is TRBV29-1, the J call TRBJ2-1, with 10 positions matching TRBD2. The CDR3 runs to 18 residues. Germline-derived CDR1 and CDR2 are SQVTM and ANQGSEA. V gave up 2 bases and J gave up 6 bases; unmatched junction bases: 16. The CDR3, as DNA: TGCAGCGTTGAAAGGTCTAGCGGGAGCGGTGGCAGGAGCAATGAGCAGTTCTTC. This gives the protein CSVERSSGSGGRSNEQFF.

CDR3 region: CASSLTRNYEQYF. As DNA, the CDR3 is TGCGCCAGCAGCCTCACAAGGAACTACGAGCAGTACTTC. The V and J genes are TRBV4-3 and TRBJ2-7; D unresolved. V was cut by 4 bases and J by 3 bases, with 10 bases left in between. Germline V gives CDR1 LGHNA, CDR2 YSLEER. CDR3 length: 13 residues.

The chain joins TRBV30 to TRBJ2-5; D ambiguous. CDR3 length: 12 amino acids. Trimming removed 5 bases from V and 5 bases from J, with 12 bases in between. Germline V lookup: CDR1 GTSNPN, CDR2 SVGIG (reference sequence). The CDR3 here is CAWAVVVETQYF. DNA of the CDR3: TGTGCCTGGGCTGTCGTGGTGGAGACCCAGTACTTC.

The CDR3 here is CASKVEGSSYNEQFF. The CDR3 bases are TGTGCCAGCAAAGTGGAGGGAAGCTCCTACAATGAGCAGTTCTTC. The J gene is TRBJ2-1, the V gene TRBV6-1; perhaps TRBD2 as D (6 bases). The CDR3 runs 15 residues. Per germline, CDR1 MNHNS and CDR2 SASEGT. V lost 7 bases and J lost 0, with 13 bases in between.

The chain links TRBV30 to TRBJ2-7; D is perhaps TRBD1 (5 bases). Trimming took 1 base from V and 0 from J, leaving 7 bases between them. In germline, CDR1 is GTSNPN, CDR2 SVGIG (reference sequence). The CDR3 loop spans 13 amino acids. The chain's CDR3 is CAWSEGRSYEQYF. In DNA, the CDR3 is TGTGCCTGGAGTGAGGGGCGCTCCTACGAGCAGTACTTC.

The CDR3 loop is CASSRPRSGLAGTDTQYF. The CDR3 DNA reads as TGTGCCAGCAGCCGACCTCGATCCGGACTAGCGGGAACAGATACGCAGTATTTT. The rearrangement links TRBV13 to TRBJ2-3; 12 positions agree with TRBD2. Germline V gives CDR1 PRHDT, CDR2 FYEKMQ (reference sequence). V lost 5 bases, J lost 3 bases, and 12 bases stayed unmatched. This CDR3 contains 18 residues.

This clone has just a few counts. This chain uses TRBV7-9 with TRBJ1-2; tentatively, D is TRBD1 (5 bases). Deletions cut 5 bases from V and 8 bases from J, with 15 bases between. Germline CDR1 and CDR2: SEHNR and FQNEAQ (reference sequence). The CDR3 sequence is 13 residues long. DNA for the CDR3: TGTGCCAGCAGCCCCCCGGGGGTCGGGGGCTACACCTTC. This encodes CASSPPGVGGYTF.

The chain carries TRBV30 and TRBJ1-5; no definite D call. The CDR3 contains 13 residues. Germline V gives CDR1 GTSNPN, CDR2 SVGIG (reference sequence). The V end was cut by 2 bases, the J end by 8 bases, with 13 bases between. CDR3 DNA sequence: TGTGCCTGGAGTTCCCAGCCTCGGAAGCCCCAGCATTTT. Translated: CAWSSQPRKPQHF.

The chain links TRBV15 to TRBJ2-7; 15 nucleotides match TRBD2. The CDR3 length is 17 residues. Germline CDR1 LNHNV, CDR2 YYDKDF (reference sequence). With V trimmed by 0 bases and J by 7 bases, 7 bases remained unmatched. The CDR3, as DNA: TGTGCCACCAGCAGAGAGCGGACTAGCGGGAGGGCTGGTGAGCAGTACTTC. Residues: CATSRERTSGRAGEQYF.

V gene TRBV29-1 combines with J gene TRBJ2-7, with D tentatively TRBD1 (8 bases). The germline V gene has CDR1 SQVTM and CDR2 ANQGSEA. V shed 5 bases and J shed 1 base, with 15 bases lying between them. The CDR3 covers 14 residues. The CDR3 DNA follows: TGCAGCGTTAGCGGGACAGGATTTTCCTACGAGCAGTACTTC. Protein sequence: CSVSGTGFSYEQYF.

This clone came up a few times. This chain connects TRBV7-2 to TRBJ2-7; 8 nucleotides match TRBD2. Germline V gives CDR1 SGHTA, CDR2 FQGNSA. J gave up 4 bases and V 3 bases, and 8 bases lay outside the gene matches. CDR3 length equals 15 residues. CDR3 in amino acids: CASSLLREGNYEQYF. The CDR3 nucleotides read TGTGCCAGCAGCTTGCTACGGGAGGGGAATTACGAGCAGTACTTC.

CDR3 nucleotide sequence: TGTGCCAGCAGCGTAGGGGCGGGAGCGTCCTACGAGCAGTACTTC. Amino acid sequence: CASSVGAGASYEQYF. The rearrangement links TRBV9 to TRBJ2-7, with 7 bases lining up with TRBD2. The CDR3 length is 15 residues. Germline V gives CDR1 SGDLS, CDR2 YYNGEE. V gave up 0 bases and J gave up 1 base; unmatched junction bases: 4.

CDR3 sequence (DNA): TGTGCCTGGTTCGTCGGGGCAGTCAACTATGGCTACACCTTC. Residues: CAWFVGAVNYGYTF. The chain employs TRBV30 and TRBJ1-2, with D possibly TRBD1 on 5 matching bases. Germline values: CDR1 GTSNPN, CDR2 SVGIG (reference sequence). This CDR3 contains 14 residues. V dropped 5 bases and J dropped 2 bases, with 15 bases sitting between them.

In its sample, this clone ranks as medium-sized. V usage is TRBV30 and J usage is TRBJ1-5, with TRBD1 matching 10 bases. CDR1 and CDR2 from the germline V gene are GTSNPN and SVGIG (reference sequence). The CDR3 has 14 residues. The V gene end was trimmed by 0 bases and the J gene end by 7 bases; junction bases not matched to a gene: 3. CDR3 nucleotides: TGTGCCTGGAGTGTGGGACAGGGGAAGCAGCCCCAGCATTTT. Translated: CAWSVGQGKQPQHF.

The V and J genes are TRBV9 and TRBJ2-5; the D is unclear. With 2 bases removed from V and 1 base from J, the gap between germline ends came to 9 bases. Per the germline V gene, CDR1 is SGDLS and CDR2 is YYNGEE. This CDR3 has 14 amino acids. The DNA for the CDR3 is TGTGCCAGCAGCGTTCCAACAGCCCAAGAGACCCAGTACTTC. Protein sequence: CASSVPTAQETQYF.

CDR3 nucleotide sequence: TGTGCCACCAGCAGAGACTTGGGGGGGCTCGACTACGAGCAGTACTTC. It specifies CATSRDLGGLDYEQYF. The chain is built from TRBV15 and TRBJ2-7; a weak D match, TRBD2 (7 bases). CDR1 is LNHNV and CDR2 is YYDKDF in the germline V gene (reference sequence). V was shortened by 0 bases and J by 3 bases, with 15 bases between the two germline ends. This CDR3 comprises 16 residues. The variable domain in full, with the rest retrieved from reference TRBV15 and TRBJ2-7, is DAMVIQNPRYQVTQFGKPVTLSCSQTLNHNVMYWYQQKSSQAPKLLFHYYDKDFNNEADTPDNFQSRRPNTSFCFLDIRSPGLGDTAMYLCATSRDLGGLDYEQYFGPGTRLTVT.

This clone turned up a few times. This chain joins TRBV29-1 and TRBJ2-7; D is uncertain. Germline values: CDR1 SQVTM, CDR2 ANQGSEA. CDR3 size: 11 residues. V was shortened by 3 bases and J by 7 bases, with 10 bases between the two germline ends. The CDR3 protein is CSVDSGREQYF. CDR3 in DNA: TGCAGCGTTGATTCTGGCAGAGAGCAGTACTTC.